The 21 T cell receptor beta chains below were found in one sample sequenced in a study of shared T cell receptors in the human thymus (dated by TCRdb to about 2021). To prepare the library, the immunoSEQ multiplex PCR assay was applied. Sourced from immuneACCESS, this table was stored by TCRdb with only in-frame sequences that have V and J called. A share of the clones is absent; for the studies checked, an unresolved V gene accounts for under half, and the remainder has no known explanation. For this sample the table gives about 380,000 clones, of which 95% were detected only once. In total, the top ten clones hold approximately 0.02% of the sample. The sample was thymocytes. The receptors were sampled from a human donor.

V usage is TRBV6-5 and J usage is TRBJ2-3; D not certain. V shed 2 bases and J shed 0 bases, with 6 bases lying between them. From germline, CDR1 is MNHEY and CDR2 SVGAGI. CDR3 size: 14 residues. The CDR3 DNA is TGTGCCAGCAGTTACGGTGGGAGCACAGATACGCAGTATTTT. It yields the protein CASSYGGSTDTQYF.

J is TRBJ1-2 and V is TRBV27, with TRBD1 identical over 7 bases. V was clipped by 7 bases and J by 3 bases; unmatched bases: 14. Germline CDR1 is MNHEY and CDR2 is SMNVEV (reference sequence). The CDR3 runs to 16 residues. The chain's CDR3 is CASTPIGAGGYYGYTF. In DNA, the CDR3 is TGTGCCAGCACCCCTATCGGGGCAGGGGGGTACTATGGCTACACCTTC.

The chain has TRBV19 and TRBJ2-1; 7 bases match TRBD2. The V gene end was trimmed by 4 bases and the J gene end by 2 bases; junction bases not matched to a gene: 11. The CDR3 is made up of 17 amino acids. Germline CDR1 LNHDA, CDR2 SQIVND (reference sequence). The CDR3 loop reads CASSNPGGSRPYNEQFF. The CDR3 coding sequence is TGTGCCAGTAGTAACCCCGGGGGGTCTCGCCCCTACAATGAGCAGTTCTTC.

The chain combines TRBV6-6 with TRBJ1-4; D is ambiguous. This CDR3 is built from 13 residues. Looked up from germline, CDR1 is MNHNY and CDR2 is SVGAGI (reference sequence). Trimming left V 0 bases short and J 10 bases short, with 9 bases between. The CDR3 nucleotides are TGTGCCAGCAGTTACTCTCGGCTATTAAAACTGTTTTTT. This encodes CASSYSRLLKLFF.

The chain couples TRBV27 to TRBJ1-2; tentative D call: TRBD1 (5 bases). V lost 3 bases to trimming and J lost 5 bases, with 22 bases between them. The germline V gene encodes CDR1 MNHEY and CDR2 SMNVEV (reference sequence). This CDR3 comprises 17 residues. CDR3 sequence: CASSLRDRGGIRYGYTF. The CDR3 bases are TGTGCCAGCAGTTTGCGCGATCGGGGGGGGATCAGGTATGGCTACACCTTC.

The V and J genes are TRBV6-5 and TRBJ1-1; 8 bases match TRBD1. The CDR3 has 14 amino acids. The germline gives CDR1 MNHEY, CDR2 SVGAGI. Trimming took 5 bases from V and 1 from J; bases not matched to a gene: 3. This CDR3 reads CASSPGGENTEAFF. The CDR3, as DNA: TGTGCCAGCAGTCCAGGGGGCGAGAACACTGAAGCTTTCTTT.

This clone was seen just once. The genes are TRBV11-2 and TRBJ2-1; D uncertain. The V gene's germline CDR1 is SGHAT and CDR2 FQNNGV. The CDR3 extends over 14 amino acids. With 4 bases removed from V and 4 bases from J, the gap between germline ends came to 11 bases. CDR3 in amino acids: CASSWILQYNEQFF. The DNA of the CDR3 is TGTGCCAGCAGCTGGATCCTTCAATACAATGAGCAGTTCTTC.

V usage is TRBV5-3 and J usage is TRBJ2-7; D not resolved. TRBV5-3 is an ORF, and what it does is uncertain. This CDR3 has 16 amino acids. The V end lost 5 bases, the J end lost 3 bases, and 21 bases lay between the germline ends. The chain's CDR3 is CARRSPSKRLSYEQYF. For the CDR3, the DNA is TGTGCCAGAAGGTCCCCCTCAAAGCGACTCAGCTACGAGCAGTACTTC.

The chain joins TRBV5-5 to TRBJ2-3; 9 bases are shared with TRBD1. The CDR3 has 15 amino acids. J gave up 5 bases and V 0 bases, and 4 bases lay outside the gene matches. From germline, CDR1 is SGHKS and CDR2 YYEKEE (reference sequence). The CDR3, as DNA: TGTGCCAGCAGCTTGGGGGGACAGGGAAAAGATACGCAGTATTTT. Residues: CASSLGGQGKDTQYF. The whole variable domain, remainder taken from reference TRBV5-5 and TRBJ2-3, is DAGVTQSPTHLIKTRGQQVTLRCSPISGHKSVSWYQQVLGQGPQFIFQYYEKEERGRGNFPDRFSARQFPNYSSELNVNALLLGDSALYLCASSLGGQGKDTQYFGPGTRLTVL.

CDR3 in amino acids: CATSRDSNGTGNPLAGNTIYF. DNA for the CDR3: TGTGCCACCAGCAGAGATTCTAATGGGACAGGAAACCCCCTTGCTGGAAACACCATATATTTT. V usage is TRBV15 and J usage is TRBJ1-3; 8 bases agree with TRBD1. This CDR3 contains 21 residues. Per the germline V gene, CDR1 is LNHNV and CDR2 is YYDKDF (reference sequence). V lost 0 bases to trimming and J lost 2 bases; unmatched junction nucleotides: 18.

The chain uses TRBV7-8 and TRBJ2-3, with TRBD2 matching over 9 bases. The CDR3 loop spans 15 amino acids. J gave up 4 bases and V 3 bases, and 5 bases lay outside the gene matches. Germline assignment: CDR1 SGHVS and CDR2 FQNEAQ. The CDR3 DNA sequence: TGTGCCAGCAGCTTGTTTAGCGGGAGCGCAGATACGCAGTATTTT. It codes for CASSLFSGSADTQYF.

The J gene is TRBJ1-5, the V gene TRBV5-6, with 8 bases that match TRBD1. CDR1 and CDR2 from the germline V gene are SGHDT and YYEEEE. The ends lost 3 bases at V and 4 bases at J; junction bases unmatched: 9. This CDR3 contains 16 residues. The CDR3 protein is CASSSWTGPGNQPQHF. CDR3 bases: TGTGCCAGCAGCTCATGGACAGGGCCTGGGAATCAGCCCCAGCATTTT.

V is TRBV9 and J is TRBJ2-3; TRBD2 might be the D (5 bases). CDR3 length equals 16 residues. CDR1 SGDLS and CDR2 YYNGEE come from the germline V gene. V lost 6 bases and J lost 3, with 20 bases in between. The CDR3 sequence: CASTAGGGPVTDTQYF. CDR3 in DNA: TGTGCCAGCACCGCAGGAGGCGGCCCTGTTACAGATACGCAGTATTTT.

The chain carries TRBV28 and TRBJ1-1; D is uncertain. V was trimmed by 4 bases and J by 5 bases, leaving 14 bases between them. This CDR3 is 14 amino acids long. Germline CDR1 is MDHEN and CDR2 is SYDVKM. In DNA, the CDR3 is TGTGCCAGCAGTTCACGGGGTCCGAGGACTGAAGCTTTCTTT. Encoded protein: CASSSRGPRTEAFF.

V is TRBV27 and J is TRBJ1-2; a weak D match, TRBD1 (5 bases). The CDR3 has 15 amino acids. CDR1 and CDR2 from the germline V gene are MNHEY and SMNVEV (reference sequence). The V end lost 5 bases, the J end lost 6 bases, and 19 bases lay between the germline ends. CDR3 in DNA: TGTGCCAGCAGTCCCAACGTATTTTGGGGCGATGGCTACACCTTC. It is translated as CASSPNVFWGDGYTF.

This chain uses TRBV18 with TRBJ1-1; D gene ambiguous. Trimming pared 5 bases from V and 2 bases from J, leaving 3 bases between. The CDR3 runs 11 residues. Looked up from germline, CDR1 is KGHSH and CDR2 is LQKENI. The chain's CDR3 is CASSDNTEAFF. The CDR3 coding sequence is TGTGCCAGCTCAGACAACACTGAAGCTTTCTTT.

This rearrangement joins TRBV5-6 to TRBJ2-2, with 14 bases matching TRBD2. The ends lost 4 bases at V and 5 bases at J; junction bases unmatched: 7. From germline, CDR1 is SGHDT and CDR2 YYEEEE. The CDR3 loop spans 17 amino acids. CDR3 DNA sequence: TGTGCCAGCAGCCGACTAGCGGGAGGGTTATATACCGGGGAGCTGTTTTTT. Translated: CASSRLAGGLYTGELFF.

The genes are TRBV7-2 and TRBJ2-1, with 11 bases aligning to TRBD2. The CDR3 covers 16 residues. The ends lost 5 bases at V and 7 bases at J; junction bases unmatched: 10. Germline V gene sequence: CDR1 SGHTA, CDR2 FQGNSA. As DNA, the CDR3 is TGTGCCAGCAGCCCTCGGGGGGGACTAGCGGTTAATGAGCAGTTCTTC. It specifies CASSPRGGLAVNEQFF. The whole variable domain, remainder taken from reference TRBV7-2 and TRBJ2-1, is GAGVSQSPSNKVTEKGKDVELRCDPISGHTALYWYRQSLGQGLEFLIYFQGNSAPDKSGLPSDRFSAERTGGSVSTLTIQRTQQEDSAVYLCASSPRGGLAVNEQFFGPGTRLTVL.

The J gene is TRBJ1-4, the V gene TRBV10-3; tentative D call: TRBD1 (6 bases). This CDR3 region has 14 residues. Trimming stripped 3 bases from V and 8 bases from J, with 13 bases between. CDR1 is ENHRY and CDR2 is SYGVKD in the germline V gene. The DNA for the CDR3 is TGTGCCATCAGTGACAGGGGTGTAGCGGAAAAACTGTTTTTT. Translating gives CAISDRGVAEKLFF.

The genes are TRBV6-4 and TRBJ1-2; 12 positions match TRBD1. The V and J ends lost 2 bases and 2 bases, in that order; junction bases with no gene match: 0. Per germline, CDR1 MRHNA and CDR2 SNTAGT. This CDR3 region has 15 residues. The CDR3 DNA is TGTGCCAGCAGTGACGGGACAGGGGGCAACTATGGCTACACCTTC. Translation gives CASSDGTGGNYGYTF.

The chain links TRBV28 to TRBJ2-3; D might be TRBD2 (5 bases). Germline-derived CDR1 and CDR2 are MDHEN and SYDVKM. The CDR3 has 16 residues. V was cut by 5 bases and J by 2 bases, with 17 bases left in between. This CDR3 reads CASSHRAEQFTDTQYF. The CDR3 bases are TGTGCCAGCAGTCACAGAGCGGAGCAATTCACAGATACGCAGTATTTT.